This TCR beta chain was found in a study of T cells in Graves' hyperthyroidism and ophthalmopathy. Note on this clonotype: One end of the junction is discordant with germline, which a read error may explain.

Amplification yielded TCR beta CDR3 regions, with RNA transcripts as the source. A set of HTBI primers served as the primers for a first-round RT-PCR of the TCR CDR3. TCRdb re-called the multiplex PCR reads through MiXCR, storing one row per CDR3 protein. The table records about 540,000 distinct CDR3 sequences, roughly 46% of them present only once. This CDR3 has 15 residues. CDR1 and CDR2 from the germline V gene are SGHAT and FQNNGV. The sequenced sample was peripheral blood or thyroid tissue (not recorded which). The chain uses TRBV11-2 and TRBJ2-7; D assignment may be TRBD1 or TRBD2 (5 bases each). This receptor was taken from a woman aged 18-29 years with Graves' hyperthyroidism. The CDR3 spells CASSLGGVRDGELYF. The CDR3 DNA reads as TGTGCCAGCAGCCTAGGAGGAGTCAGGGACGGGGAGCTGTACTTC.